This entry lists 22 T cell receptor beta chains sequenced from one sample in a study of spatial heterogeneity in lung cancer. TCRdb redid the calling of the 5' RACE reads with MiXCR, one entry per CDR3 protein. The sample shows 9,000 to 10,000 distinct CDR3 sequences, roughly 13% of them seen only once. Overall study results and limits: Expanded alpha and beta TCR counts within tumors tracked tumor mutation counts.

Antigen specificity for these receptors is unknown. The time point denotes: sample taken at primary tumor resection. Sequencing was performed on lung tumor tissue, taken at surgery. These receptors all come from a male donor with early-stage non-small cell lung cancer.

This clonotype is classed as large. As an off-target read in a library built for alpha chains, this beta chain has a frequency of little significance. The CDR3 region is CASSGGTGYGYTF. Written as DNA, the CDR3 is TGTGCCAGCAGTGGTGGGACTGGCTATGGCTACACCTTC. The chain carries TRBV2 and TRBJ1-2; a possible D gene is TRBD1 (5 bases). The CDR3 runs 13 residues. With 4 bases removed from V and 4 bases from J, the gap between germline ends came to 10 bases. From germline, CDR1 is SNHLY and CDR2 FYNNEI.

About this clonotype itself: A library made for alpha chains picked up this beta chain off target, so its size means little. V is TRBV2 and J is TRBJ2-2, with 11 bases fitting TRBD2. J was trimmed by 10 bases and V by 6 bases; bases with no gene match: 7. Per germline, CDR1 SNHLY and CDR2 FYNNEI. The CDR3 totals 14 residues. The DNA for the CDR3 is TGTGCCAGCAGAGTAGCGGGAGGGCAAGAGGAGCTGTTTTTT. Protein: CASRVAGGQEELFF.

This clonotype occurred many times. In a library made to pick up alpha chains, this beta chain is a stray read with a size that means little. This chain uses TRBV7-8 with TRBJ1-2; the match to TRBD1 covers 10 bases. Trimming took 5 bases from V and 2 from J; bases not matched to a gene: 5. The length of the CDR3 is 15 residues. Germline values: CDR1 SGHVS, CDR2 FQNEAQ. CDR3 DNA sequence: TGTGCCAGCAGCCCGCAGGGACAGGGGAACTATGGCTACACCTTC. The encoded protein is CASSPQGQGNYGYTF.

This clonotype was picked up many times. A junction boundary mismatches the germline segment, possibly from a read error. Because the library targeted alpha chains, this beta chain is an off-target read whose size means little. The V gene is TRBV12-3 or TRBV12-4, the J gene TRBJ1-5, with unresolved D. CDR3 length: 12 residues. CDR3 protein: CASSFDNQPQHF. As DNA, the CDR3 is TGTGCCAGCAGTTTCGACAATCAACCCCAGCATTTT.

This clonotype is medium-sized by share. Being off target in a library aimed at alpha chains, this beta chain has a size of little meaning. This chain links TRBV5-1 with TRBJ1-3, with D uncertain. Per the germline V gene, CDR1 is SGHRS and CDR2 is YFSETQ. The CDR3 is 14 residues long. V was pared by 4 bases and J by 4 bases, with 12 bases between. Written as DNA, the CDR3 is TGCGCCAGCAGCCCGATCTCCGGCGGAAACACCATATATTTT. Translated, it gives CASSPISGGNTIYF. Drawing the rest from reference TRBV5-1 and TRBJ1-3, the complete variable domain is KAGVTQTPRYLIKTRGQQVTLSCSPISGHRSVSWYQQTPGQGLQFLFEYFSETQRNKGNFPGRFSGRQFSNSRSEMNVSTLELGDSALYLCASSPISGGNTIYFGEGSWLTVV.

The table lists this clonotype with many counts. Found in a library prepared for alpha chains, this beta chain is an off-target read, and its abundance has little meaning. The chain employs TRBV5-4 and TRBJ2-7; 8 bases map to TRBD1. CDR3 size: 15 residues. Germline CDR1 and CDR2: SGHNT and YYREEE (reference sequence). The junction had 5 bases not matched to a gene; V was cut back by 0 bases and J by 3 bases. Written as DNA, the CDR3 is TGTGCCAGCAGCTTGGTCGGGACAGGTAGCTACGAGCAGTACTTC. Translation gives CASSLVGTGSYEQYF.

Ten or more counts support this clonotype. A library prepared for alpha chains yielded this beta chain as an off-target read; its size is of little meaning. The rearrangement links TRBV2 to TRBJ2-1; 8 nucleotides align to TRBD2. CDR1 and CDR2 (germline): SNHLY, FYNNEI. J was trimmed by 6 bases and V by 10 bases; bases with no gene match: 8. CDR3 size: 13 residues. The CDR3 region has the DNA TGTGCCAAGGGACTAGTCGCTTCCAATGAGCAGTTCTTC. Amino acids: CAKGLVASNEQFF.

About this clonotype: Found in a library prepared for alpha chains, this beta chain is an off-target read, and its abundance has little meaning. The V call is TRBV6-2 or TRBV6-3, the J call TRBJ2-7; the D is unclear. Germline values: CDR1 MNHEY, CDR2 SVGEGT. V was shortened by 4 bases and J by 6 bases, with 13 bases between the two germline ends. The CDR3 sequence is 13 residues long. CDR3 sequence (DNA): TGTGCCAGCAGTTGGACCCGTAGTTCCGAGCAGTACTTC. Its translation is CASSWTRSSEQYF.

This clonotype was recorded at least ten times. A library made for alpha chains picked up this beta chain off target, so its size means little. The gene calls are TRBV20-1 and TRBJ1-2, with D possibly matching TRBD1 (5 bases). This CDR3 is 14 amino acids long. Trimming shortened V by 5 bases and J by 2 bases, and 15 bases separated the two germline ends. CDR1 and CDR2 (germline): DFQATT, SNEGSKA (reference sequence). CDR3 nucleotides: TGCAGTGCTGACTCCGGGACGGGGAACTATGGCTACACCTTC. This encodes CSADSGTGNYGYTF.

This clonotype is judged medium-sized. This beta chain is a stray sequence in a library constructed for alpha chains; its clone size is not meaningful. J is TRBJ1-2 and V is TRBV29-1; 7 nucleotides match TRBD1. Losses at the gene ends were 4 bases for V and 3 bases for J; bases not matched to a gene: 2. This CDR3 spans 12 amino acids. Germline V gene sequence: CDR1 SQVTM, CDR2 ANQGSEA. CDR3 residues: CSVVQGDYGYTF. The CDR3 DNA follows: TGCAGCGTTGTTCAGGGGGACTATGGCTACACCTTC.

This clonotype was observed at least ten times. This beta chain is a stray sequence in a library constructed for alpha chains; its clone size is not meaningful. The rearrangement links TRBV7-3 to TRBJ2-7; weak D call: TRBD1 (6 bases). Between the trimmed V and J ends, which lost 6 bases and 4 bases, there was a span of 13 bases. The germline V gene encodes CDR1 SGHTA and CDR2 FQGTGA. This CDR3 has 13 amino acids. The CDR3 reads CASSPGDAYEQYF. Here the CDR3 DNA reads TGTGCCAGCAGTCCAGGGGACGCATACGAGCAGTACTTC.

This clonotype was observed many times. This beta chain is a stray sequence in a library constructed for alpha chains; its clone size is not meaningful. J is TRBJ1-2 and V is TRBV10-3; tentatively, D is TRBD1 (6 bases). Deletions cut 0 bases from V and 5 bases from J, with 16 bases between. Germline CDR1 and CDR2: ENHRY and SYGVKD. The CDR3 runs 16 residues. Here the CDR3 DNA reads TGTGCCATCAGTGAGTCGTGGTCAGGGGATGAATATGGCTACACCTTC. Residues: CAISESWSGDEYGYTF.

This clonotype came up many times. This beta chain is an unintended read in a library built for alpha chains; its size means little. This sequence joins TRBV9 and TRBJ1-6; 9 bases fit TRBD1. Per the germline V gene, CDR1 is SGDLS and CDR2 is YYNGEE. The CDR3 is 14 amino acids. After removal of 0 bases from V and 13 bases from J, the junction contained 5 bases not matched to a gene. In nucleotides, the CDR3 is TGTGCCAGCAGCGTAGGGGACAGGGAATCCCCCCTCCACTTT. It specifies CASSVGDRESPLHF. The complete variable domain, with remaining parts taken from reference TRBV9 and TRBJ1-6, reads DSGVTQTPKHLITATGQRVTLRCSPRSGDLSVYWYQQSLDQGLQFLIQYYNGEERAKGNILERFSAQQFPDLHSELNLSSLELGDSALYFCASSVGDRESPLHFGNGTRLTVT.

This clonotype was observed at least ten times. Being off target in a library aimed at alpha chains, this beta chain has a size of little meaning. The chain couples TRBV6-6 to TRBJ2-7; 14 bases are shared with TRBD2. V trimming: 8 bases; J trimming: 0 bases; junction bases outside the gene matches: 9. Per the germline V gene, CDR1 is MNHNY and CDR2 is SVGAGI (reference sequence). The length of the CDR3 is 17 residues. The CDR3 region has the DNA TGTGCCAGCCACCGCGGACTAGCGGGGGGTAGCTCCTACGAGCAGTACTTC. Translating gives CASHRGLAGGSSYEQYF.

Regarding this clonotype: The size of this beta chain means little, since it is a stray read in a library made for alpha chains. The V gene is TRBV13, the J gene TRBJ1-1, with D unresolved. Germline V gene data show CDR1 as PRHDT and CDR2 as FYEKMQ (reference sequence). CDR3 length: 14 residues. The germline V and J ends were trimmed by 7 bases and 8 bases, with 20 bases remaining between them. The CDR3 is CASTSRLATAEAFF. In nucleotides, the CDR3 is TGTGCCAGCACCTCCCGTTTGGCCACGGCCGAAGCTTTCTTT.

This clonotype came up many times. As an off-target read in a library built for alpha chains, this beta chain has a frequency of little significance. The V and J genes are TRBV5-1 and TRBJ2-1; D uncertain. V was trimmed by 5 bases and J by 4 bases, leaving 4 bases between them. The V gene's germline CDR1 is SGHRS and CDR2 YFSETQ. The CDR3 spans 11 residues. The DNA for the CDR3 is TGCGCCAGCAGTCAATACAATGAGCAGTTCTTC. Translating gives CASSQYNEQFF.

This clonotype ranks as medium-sized. A library prepared for alpha chains yielded this beta chain as an off-target read; its size is of little meaning. The chain recombines TRBV5-1 with TRBJ2-5, with 7 bases identical to TRBD1. The V and J ends lost 0 bases and 1 base, in that order; junction bases with no gene match: 3. This CDR3 comprises 15 residues. Germline CDR1 reads SGHRS; CDR2 reads YFSETQ. DNA of the CDR3: TGCGCCAGCAGCTTGGTGGCAGGGGGCCAAGAGACCCAGTACTTC. This encodes CASSLVAGGQETQYF.

This clonotype was seen ten or more times. The library was prepared for alpha chains; this beta chain is a stray read, so its frequency means little. The CDR3 is CASSLAPGLAGVQETQYF. The CDR3 nucleotides are TGCGCCAGCAGCTTGGCCCCGGGACTAGCGGGAGTACAAGAGACCCAGTACTTC. The rearrangement uses TRBV5-1 and TRBJ2-5; 14 bases are a match to TRBD2. V dropped 0 bases and J dropped 2; count of bases not matched to a gene: 6. This CDR3 comprises 18 residues. Germline V gives CDR1 SGHRS, CDR2 YFSETQ.

This clonotype has at least ten counts. This beta chain lies outside the target of a library built for alpha chains; its clone size means little. The rearrangement uses TRBV11-1 and TRBJ1-2; 9 bases are shared with TRBD1. The CDR3 spans 13 residues. The germline V gene has CDR1 SGHAT and CDR2 FQDESV (reference sequence). V gave up 5 bases and J gave up 4 bases; unmatched junction bases: 2. CDR3 loop: CASSLTGGYGYTF. CDR3 bases: TGTGCCAGCAGCCTGACAGGGGGCTATGGCTACACCTTC.

For this clonotype: With the library built for alpha chains, this beta chain is off target and its frequency is not meaningful. The rearrangement links TRBV5-4 to TRBJ2-7; 10 bases agree with TRBD2. The CDR3 contains 14 residues. V was clipped by 4 bases and J by 7 bases; unmatched bases: 8. Germline-derived CDR1 and CDR2 are SGHNT and YYREEE (reference sequence). As DNA, the CDR3 is TGTGCCAGCAGCCCAGCGGGAGGGCCTAGAGAGCAGTACTTC. Its protein is CASSPAGGPREQYF. Full variable domain (outside the CDR3, taken from reference TRBV5-4 and TRBJ2-7): ETGVTQSPTHLIKTRGQQVTLRCSSQSGHNTVSWYQQALGQGPQFIFQYYREEENGRGNFPPRFSGLQFPNYSSELNVNALELDDSALYLCASSPAGGPREQYFGPGTRLTVT.

This clonotype was counted ten times or more. This beta chain was picked up by a library intended for alpha chains and is off target, so its count carries little meaning. The rearrangement links TRBV12-3 or TRBV12-4 to TRBJ2-2; D gene ambiguous. Trimming pared 5 bases from V and 6 bases from J, leaving 19 bases between. The CDR3 length is 16 residues. The CDR3 is CASSISMSPSPGELFF. Written as DNA, the CDR3 is TGTGCCAGCAGTATTTCTATGTCCCCGAGTCCCGGGGAGCTGTTTTTT.

The table lists this clonotype with many counts. This beta chain is a stray sequence in a library constructed for alpha chains; its clone size is not meaningful. V gene TRBV20-1 combines with J gene TRBJ2-7; 11 nucleotides align to TRBD2. After removal of 1 base from V and 2 bases from J, the junction contained 4 bases not matched to a gene. CDR3 length: 15 amino acids. Germline CDR1 reads DFQATT; CDR2 reads SNEGSKA (reference sequence). The CDR3 spells CSARVAGGKTYEQYF. DNA for the CDR3: TGCAGTGCTAGAGTAGCGGGGGGGAAGACCTACGAGCAGTACTTC.